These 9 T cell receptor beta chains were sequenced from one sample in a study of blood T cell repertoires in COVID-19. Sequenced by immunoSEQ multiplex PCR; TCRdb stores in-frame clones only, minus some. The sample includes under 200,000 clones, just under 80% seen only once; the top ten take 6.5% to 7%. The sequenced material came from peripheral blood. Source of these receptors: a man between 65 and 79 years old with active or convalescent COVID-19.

CDR3 DNA: TGCGCCAGCAGCTTGTCCGGAGGCTACGAGCAGTACTTC. This encodes CASSLSGGYEQYF. This chain joins TRBV5-1 and TRBJ2-7; TRBD2 is a possible D gene (5 bases). The CDR3 loop spans 13 amino acids. Germline V gives CDR1 SGHRS, CDR2 YFSETQ. The V gene lost 1 base and the J gene lost 3 bases, with 8 bases spanning the gap. Based on the CDR3 plus reference TRBV5-1 and TRBJ2-7, the full variable domain is KAGVTQTPRYLIKTRGQQVTLSCSPISGHRSVSWYQQTPGQGLQFLFEYFSETQRNKGNFPGRFSGRQFSNSRSEMNVSTLELGDSALYLCASSLSGGYEQYFGPGTRLTVT.

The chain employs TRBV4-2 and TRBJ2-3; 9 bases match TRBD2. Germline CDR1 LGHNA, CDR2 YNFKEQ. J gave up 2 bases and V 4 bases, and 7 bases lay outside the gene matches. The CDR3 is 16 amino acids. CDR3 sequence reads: CASSLLSSGATDTQYF. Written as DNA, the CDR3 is TGTGCCAGCAGCCTCCTCTCTAGCGGGGCCACAGATACGCAGTATTTT.

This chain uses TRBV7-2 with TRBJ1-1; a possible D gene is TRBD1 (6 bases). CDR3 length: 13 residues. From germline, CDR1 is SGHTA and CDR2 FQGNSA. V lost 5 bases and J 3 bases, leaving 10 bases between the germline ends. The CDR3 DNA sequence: TGTGCCAGCAGCAAACAGGGAGACACTGAAGCTTTCTTT. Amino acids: CASSKQGDTEAFF.

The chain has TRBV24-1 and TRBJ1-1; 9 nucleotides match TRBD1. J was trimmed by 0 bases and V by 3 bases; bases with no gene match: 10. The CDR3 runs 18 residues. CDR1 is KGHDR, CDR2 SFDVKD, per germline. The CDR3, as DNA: TGTGCCACCAGTGATGACCGGGACAGGGAAAACATGAACACTGAAGCTTTCTTT. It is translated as CATSDDRDRENMNTEAFF.

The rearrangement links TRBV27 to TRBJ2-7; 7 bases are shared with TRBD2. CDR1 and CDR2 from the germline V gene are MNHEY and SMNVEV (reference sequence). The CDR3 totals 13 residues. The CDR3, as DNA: TGTGCTGCGGGGAGGGACGTGTCCTACGAGCAGTACTTC. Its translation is CAAGRDVSYEQYF.

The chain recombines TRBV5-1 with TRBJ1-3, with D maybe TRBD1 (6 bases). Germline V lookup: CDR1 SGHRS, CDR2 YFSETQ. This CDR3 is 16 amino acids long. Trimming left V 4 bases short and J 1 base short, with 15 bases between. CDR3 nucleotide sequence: TGCGCCAGCAGCCCGCAGGGGCTCCGATCTGGAAACACCATATATTTT. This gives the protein CASSPQGLRSGNTIYF.

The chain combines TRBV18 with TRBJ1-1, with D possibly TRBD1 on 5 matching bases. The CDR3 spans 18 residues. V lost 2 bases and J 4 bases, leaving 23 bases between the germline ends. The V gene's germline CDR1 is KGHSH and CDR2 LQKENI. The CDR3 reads CASSPMQGGRTLGTEAFF. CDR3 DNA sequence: TGTGCCAGCTCACCAATGCAGGGCGGCAGAACATTGGGCACTGAAGCTTTCTTT.

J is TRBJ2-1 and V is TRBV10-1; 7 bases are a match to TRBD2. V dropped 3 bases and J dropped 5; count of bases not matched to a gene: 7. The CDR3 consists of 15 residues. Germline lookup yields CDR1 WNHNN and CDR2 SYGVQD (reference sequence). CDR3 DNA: TGCGCCAGCAGTGACCCCCGGGGGGTAGACAATGAGCAGTTCTTC. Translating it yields CASSDPRGVDNEQFF.

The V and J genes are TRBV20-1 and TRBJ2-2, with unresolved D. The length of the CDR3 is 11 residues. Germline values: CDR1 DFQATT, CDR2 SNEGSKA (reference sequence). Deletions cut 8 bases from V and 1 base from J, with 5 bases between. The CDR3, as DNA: TGCAGTAGCTTGAACACCGGGGAGCTGTTTTTT. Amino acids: CSSLNTGELFF.